A single T cell receptor beta chain is shown here with its context. It lacks a known antigen. The input lacks base qualities; no much larger clone sits a single base away. TCRbeta CDR3 regions were amplified from genomic DNA by means of the immunoSEQ Assay, a bias-controlled multiplex PCR. The authors' analysis ran thus. The number of nucleated cells in each sample was estimated from the amplification of reference gene primers within the assay. To quantify the absolute abundance of each unique TCRbeta CDR3 rearrangement, sequence reads were collapsed and filtered. For each sample, productive Simpson clonality was calculated by taking the square root of Simpson's diversity index across productive rearrangements. Drawn from immuneACCESS, this table holds only the in-frame rearrangements with V and J called that TCRdb kept. Clones are partly lost; checked studies trace under half to an unresolved V gene and leave the rest unexplained. Clone size and the V and J calls come from that table; the DNA yielded D and trimming. Within this sample are 120,000 or so clones, with approximately 85% of them counted one time only. Approximately 18% of the sample is in the top ten clones.

In Seattle, one collaborating source enrolled patients while the infection was active and tracked those patients longitudinally over the course of disease. Collaborating institutions collected whole blood in K2EDTA tubes following their own protocols. Collaborator samples were shipped for TCRbeta analysis as frozen whole blood, isolated PBMCs, or DNA extracted from either sample type. The data are from a study of blood T cell repertoires in COVID-19 (dated by TCRdb to the early 2020s). Study-level background: The collaborator samples originated in the United States, Italy and Spain and spanned the acute and convalescent phases of COVID-19. The material from the prospective study consisted of cDNA or gDNA derived from T cells, B-cell-depleted T cells, or PBMCs. Deeply sampled blood TCRbeta repertoires from subjects exposed to, actively infected with, or recovered from COVID-19 were included in the dataset. The repertoires were released in a freely available public database meant as a resource for research on the immune response to SARS-CoV-2. Samples came from the ongoing ImmuneRACE study (first 160 participants) plus 1,254 subjects from 6 global collaborators. Sample metadata almost always included a de-identified subject ID, COVID-19 status, age in years and sex. Where available, HLA class I and class II types were taken from metadata supplied by the sample provider and were not determined by assay-based typing.

The full study reports these points: The quantity of clinical and demographic metadata differed by source and by participant and was supplied without curation.

The germline V gene encodes CDR1 MDHEN and CDR2 SYDVKM. The CDR3 measures 11 amino acids from cysteine to phenylalanine. The retained sequence is limited to the CDR3, 33 bases, with the frame set at the first base. The junction shows trimming of 8 bases on V and 3 bases on J, plus 8 bases between the germline ends. The clonotype comes from a man younger than 45 with COVID-19, enrolled during active disease. This sequence uses TRBV28 and TRBJ2-7, with a weak D call of TRBD2 (6 bases match). Sequenced: peripheral blood. The DNA is as follows: TGTGCCAGCGGGGACTTCTACGAGCAGTACTTC. Translated, it reads CASGDFYEQYF.